This T cell receptor beta chain was sequenced for a study of T cell repertoires in aging, cancer and after chemotherapy. Turning to the study itself: Donor ages fell into six groups from 30 or younger up to 70 or older. Patients with glioblastoma brain tumors were sampled before and after temozolomide-based therapy. Points from the study as a whole: These repertoire data do not allow conclusions about immunological memory after chemotherapy. Across the chemotherapy interval, each cancer cohort showed higher median generation probability, suggesting thymic rebound.

Rearranged V-D-J TRB sequences were amplified with a mixed TRB-A/B primer pool. MiXCR, run by TCRdb on the multiplex PCR reads, gives a single entry per CDR3 protein. The repertoire holds under 4,000 distinct CDR3 sequences, more than 20% seen once, with about 12% in the top ten. Trimming at V came to 4 bases and at J to 1 base, leaving 7 bases not matched to a gene. CDR3 length: 17 amino acids. The germline CDR1 and CDR2 sequences are LGHNA and YSLEER. The template was genomic DNA from peripheral blood, not RNA. On this clonotype itself: Antigen unknown.

This sequence originates from a human donor with a solid tumor. The chain couples TRBV4-3 to TRBJ1-1; 12 bases are a match to TRBD1. Sequences were obtained from blood. The CDR3 DNA follows: TGCGCCAGCAGCCCCCGGGACAGGGGGCTTGCGAACACTGAAGCTTTCTTT. This sequence encodes CASSPRDRGLANTEAFF.